The rows below give T cell receptor beta chains drawn from one sample of a study of blood T cell repertoires in COVID-19. Profiling relied on immunoSEQ multiplex PCR, and the TCRdb table lists in-frame clones only, not all of them. This table holds about 300,000 clones, approximately 84% found once. Sequencing used peripheral blood. All receptors come from a human donor with COVID-19, enrolled during active disease. The donor label of this sample is uncertain. The CDR3 runs from the conserved cysteine through the conserved F or W. A D gene is named only where the DNA matches it firmly. A row's size may be missing; if present it is once, few, many or a size class.

NA	TRBV28	NA	TRBJ1-2	TGTGCCAGCAGTTTCTCCTATCGTGGCTACACCTTC	CASSFSYRGYTF
NA	TRBV19	NA	TRBJ2-7	TGTGCCAGTAACCCCCCCGGGAGCGAGCAGTACTTC	CASNPPGSEQYF
once	TRBV7-8	TRBD1	TRBJ1-2	TGTGCCAGCAGCTTATCCGGGACAGGGGACTATGGCTACACCTTC	CASSLSGTGDYGYTF
NA	TRBV11-2	TRBD2	TRBJ2-5	TGTGCCAGCAGCTTAGGGTCCAGCGGGAGAGCGGGAGAGACCCAGTACTTC	CASSLGSSGRAGETQYF
NA	TRBV28	TRBD1	TRBJ1-2	TGTGCCAGCAGCGGCAGGACAGGGAGGTATGGCTACACCTTC	CASSGRTGRYGYTF
NA	TRBV10-3	TRBD2	TRBJ2-7	TGTGCCATCAGTGATCAGGCGGCTAGCGGGAGGGACGAGCAGTACTTC	CAISDQAASGRDEQYF
NA	TRBV6-5	TRBD1	TRBJ2-7	TGTGCCAGCAGCCGGGACAGGGAGGAGTACGAGCAGTACTTC	CASSRDREEYEQYF
NA	TRBV5-6	TRBD2	TRBJ2-7	TGTGCCAGCAGCCCCCAAGGGACTAGAATCTACGAGCAGTACTTC	CASSPQGTRIYEQYF
NA	TRBV5-1	NA	TRBJ2-3	TGCGCCAGCAGCTTGGCCTTGTCTCAGGGCAATACGCAGTATTTT	CASSLALSQGNTQYF
many	TRBV5-1	NA	TRBJ2-2	TGCGCCAGCAACCTCGCAGGTCGCGACACCGGGGAGCTGTTTTTT	CASNLAGRDTGELFF
NA	TRBV5-8	TRBD1	TRBJ2-2	TGTGCCAGCAGCTGGGACAGGGGGGGCACCGGGGAGCTGTTTTTT	CASSWDRGGTGELFF
NA	TRBV7-8	NA	TRBJ2-2	TGTGCCAGCAGCTTCGGGGGGAACACCGGGGAGCTGTTTTTT	CASSFGGNTGELFF
NA	TRBV18	TRBD1	TRBJ1-3	TGTGCCAGCTCACCACCGGGACAGCACCCGGCCGGAAACACCATATATTTT	CASSPPGQHPAGNTIYF
NA	TRBV5-6	TRBD1	TRBJ1-2	TGTGCCAGCAGCTCCGGGACAGTCTACTATGGCTACACCTTC	CASSSGTVYYGYTF
NA	TRBV6-1	NA	TRBJ2-5	TGTGCCAGCAGTGAAGCTGCAGGGGCAGGGGGGGAGACCCAGTACTTC	CASSEAAGAGGETQYF
NA	TRBV6-5	NA	TRBJ2-5	TGTGCCAGCACCTTCCCCCCTACGGGTGACGGTCCGTACTTC	CASTFPPTGDGPYF
NA	TRBV30	NA	TRBJ1-4	TGTGCCTGGAATAACGTTCGCGGGACTAATGAAAAACTGTTTTTT	CAWNNVRGTNEKLFF
once	TRBV9	NA	TRBJ1-4	TGTGCCAGCAGCGGTCATAGGGGTGGGGAAGAAAAACTGTTTTTT	CASSGHRGGEEKLFF
few	TRBV30	NA	TRBJ1-1	TGTGCCTGGAGGCGTAACTTCGGTGAAGCTTTCTTT	CAWRRNFGEAFF
NA	TRBV12-3/TRBV12-4	NA	TRBJ1-1	TGTGCCAGCAGCCCCATCGAAGCTTTCTTT	CASSPIEAFF
NA	TRBV19	NA	TRBJ2-3	TGTGCCAGTAGTACCTTCCGGGACACCAGCACAGATACGCAGTATTTT	CASSTFRDTSTDTQYF
NA	TRBV30	TRBD2	TRBJ2-1	TGTGCCTGGAGTTTCAGGACTAGCGGCTACAATGAGCAGTTCTTC	CAWSFRTSGYNEQFF